Following are 6 T cell receptor beta chains from one sample sequenced in a study of Graves' ophthalmopathy and Graves' hyperthyroidism. Amplification of TCR beta CDR3 regions used RNA transcripts. Scientists carried out first-round RT-PCR using HTBI primers and then a second-round multiplex PCR. TCRdb re-analysed the multiplex PCR reads in MiXCR, keeping a single row per CDR3 protein. The sample has more than 300,000 distinct CDR3 sequences, about a sixth seen once. The sample taken for sequencing was peripheral blood. The receptors were gathered from an adult woman with stable Graves' hyperthyroidism.

This clonotype showed up many times. The rearrangement links TRBV7-2 to TRBJ1-1; D gene ambiguous. Germline CDR1 reads SGHTA; CDR2 reads FQGNSA. V was cut by 1 base and J by 1 base, with 4 bases left in between. The CDR3 length is 13 residues. CDR3 nucleotides: TGTGCCAGCAGCTTAGAGGAGAACACTGAAGCTTTCTTT. Protein sequence: CASSLEENTEAFF.

The chain carries TRBV6-1 and TRBJ1-2; D gene unclear. The V gene's germline CDR1 is MNHNS and CDR2 SASEGT. Trimming cost V 6 bases and J 4 bases, with 18 bases left between them. The CDR3 runs to 15 residues. The CDR3 sequence is CASRPTSNPGYGYTF. CDR3 coding DNA: TGTGCCAGCAGGCCTACATCCAACCCGGGCTATGGCTACACCTTC.

V and J are TRBV2 and TRBJ2-7, with D perhaps TRBD1 or TRBD2 (5 bases each). CDR3 length: 12 amino acids. Per the germline V gene, CDR1 is SNHLY and CDR2 is FYNNEI. V lost 8 bases, J lost 3 bases, and 11 bases lay in between. In nucleotides, the CDR3 is TGTGCCAGCTTGGGGGAGAGCTACGAGCAGTACTTC. Protein: CASLGESYEQYF.

The chain joins TRBV5-1 to TRBJ2-4; D unresolved. Germline CDR1 is SGHRS and CDR2 is YFSETQ. V shed 0 bases and J shed 8 bases, with 12 bases lying between them. The CDR3 is 14 residues long. The CDR3 is CASSLALGSHIQYF. The CDR3 DNA reads TGCGCCAGCAGCTTGGCCTTGGGTAGTCACATTCAGTACTTC.

In its sample, this clonotype was seen many times. The chain uses TRBV7-9 and TRBJ2-2, with TRBD2 identical over 8 bases. This CDR3 spans 12 amino acids. Germline-derived CDR1 and CDR2 are SEHNR and FQNEAQ (reference sequence). V lost 8 bases and J lost 6; bases outside the gene matches: 2. CDR3 loop: CASGLASGELFF. The DNA of the CDR3 is TGTGCCAGCGGACTAGCTTCCGGGGAGCTGTTTTTT.

This clonotype was seen repeatedly, ten times or more. The chain employs TRBV24-1 and TRBJ1-5; no firm D call. This CDR3 has 16 amino acids. The V gene's germline CDR1 is KGHDR and CDR2 SFDVKD. The V and J ends lost 9 bases and 4 bases respectively, with 21 bases between them. Here the CDR3 DNA reads TGTGCCACCCACCCGACTCATCAACCCTCTAATCAGCCCCAGCATTTT. This gives the protein CATHPTHQPSNQPQHF.